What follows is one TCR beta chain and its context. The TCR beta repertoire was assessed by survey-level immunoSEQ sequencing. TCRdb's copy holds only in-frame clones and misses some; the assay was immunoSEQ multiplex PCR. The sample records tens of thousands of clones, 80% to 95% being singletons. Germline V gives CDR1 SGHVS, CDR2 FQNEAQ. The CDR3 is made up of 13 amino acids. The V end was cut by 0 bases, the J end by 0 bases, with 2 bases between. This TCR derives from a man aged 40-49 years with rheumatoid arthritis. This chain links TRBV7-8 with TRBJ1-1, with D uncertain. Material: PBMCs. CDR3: CASSLALNTEAFF. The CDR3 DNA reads TGTGCCAGCAGCTTAGCGCTGAACACTGAAGCTTTCTTT.